Listed below are T cell receptor beta chains from one sample, sequenced in a study of shared clonotypes between healthy human individuals. Repertoires were generated with immunoSEQ multiplex PCR, while TCRdb's copy carries only in-frame clones and drops some. The repertoire includes 850,000 to 1,200,000 clones, around 76% of them detected once, and 1.4% to 1.5% sits in the top ten. Sequences were obtained from memory CD4+ T cells sorted from blood. These receptors were taken from a man between 18 and 35 years old in good health. The conserved cysteine and the conserved F or W are not part of the CDR3 here. The order of the fields is J gene, D gene, V gene, CDR3 protein. The D gene is left open where the match is weak.

>TRBJ2-1|NA|TRBV11-3
ASSLETGLSYNEQF
>TRBJ2-1|NA|TRBV9
ASSPQSSRLGYNEQF
>TRBJ2-6|TRBD1|TRBV18
ASSRGQGPSGANVLT
>TRBJ1-1|TRBD1|TRBV19
ASATTGAATEAF
>TRBJ1-2|NA|TRBV5-6
ASSLDGYGYT
>TRBJ2-7|NA|TRBV6-1
ASTLLGTGYEQY
>TRBJ1-4|NA|TRBV4-1
ASSQEFIGEKLF
>TRBJ2-1|TRBD2|TRBV11-2
ASSRGLAGYNEQF
>TRBJ2-3|NA|TRBV30
AWSVPGTADTQY
>TRBJ2-1|TRBD1|TRBV5-1
ASSLGDRGINEQF
>TRBJ2-7|TRBD1|TRBV14
ASSPQGQGYEQY
>TRBJ2-1|NA|TRBV28
ASSLGSLGGYLYNEQF
>TRBJ1-2|TRBD1|TRBV27
ASSPTGVGGYT
>TRBJ2-7|TRBD2|TRBV7-2
ASSLAGGPDEQY
>TRBJ2-6|NA|TRBV19
ASSLQHVSGANVLT
>TRBJ2-7|NA|TRBV18
ASSASGTLHEQY